This TCR beta chain was captured in a study of identifying expanded T cells in peripheral blood. Generated by immunoSEQ multiplex PCR, the TCRdb table keeps only in-frame clones and is missing some. In the table there are more than 95,000 clones, roughly 82% of which are singletons. This CDR3 contains 15 residues. Per germline, CDR1 MGHRA and CDR2 YSYEKL. V shed 0 bases and J shed 7 bases, with 13 bases lying between them. Healthy donors had no documented immune events, such as infections, while sampled. This clone showed up just once. Its antigen is not known. Study-level findings and limits: Roughly 1.1 clones differed between technical replicates, versus approximately 16 and 20 over time. Approximately two-week clone count variance significantly increased as total template count grew.

The receptor was derived from a person aged 18-70 years in good health. The J gene is TRBJ1-3, the V gene TRBV4-1, with TRBD1 as a possible D gene (5 bases). The sequenced sample consisted of blood. The CDR3 sequence is CASSQDPGGWNTIYF. For the CDR3, the DNA is TGCGCCAGCAGCCAAGATCCCGGGGGTTGGAACACCATATATTTT.